This TCR beta chain was recorded in a study of T cells after yellow fever vaccination. On the study more broadly: SMART-Seq v4 Ultra Low Input prepared the low-cell-number fractions.

General study findings and limits: Peaking faster, on day 5 versus 15, the secondary response was nonetheless weaker. High-abundance clonotypes from the bulk population could contaminate FACS-sorted repertoires.

Germline V CDR1 and CDR2: ENHRY, SYGVKD. The CDR3 sequence is 14 residues long. V lost 8 bases and J lost 5; bases outside the gene matches: 8. Template switching with 5'RACE generated the TCR cDNA and added a universal primer site and UMIs. TCRdb called the 5' RACE reads again in MiXCR, with one record for every CDR3 protein. Of 500,000 to 650,000 distinct CDR3 sequences listed, around a sixth are singletons. This clonotype was observed a few times. Its antigen is undetermined. V and J are TRBV10-3 and TRBJ2-5, with 10 bases lining up with TRBD1. The sequences come from PBMCs, collected about 5 days after the first yellow fever vaccination. This clonotype originated in a man aged 18 to 29 who received the YFV17D yellow fever vaccine. The CDR3 coding sequence is TGTGCCATCGGAATGGGACAGGGGTGGGAGACCCAGTACTTC. It yields the protein CAIGMGQGWETQYF.